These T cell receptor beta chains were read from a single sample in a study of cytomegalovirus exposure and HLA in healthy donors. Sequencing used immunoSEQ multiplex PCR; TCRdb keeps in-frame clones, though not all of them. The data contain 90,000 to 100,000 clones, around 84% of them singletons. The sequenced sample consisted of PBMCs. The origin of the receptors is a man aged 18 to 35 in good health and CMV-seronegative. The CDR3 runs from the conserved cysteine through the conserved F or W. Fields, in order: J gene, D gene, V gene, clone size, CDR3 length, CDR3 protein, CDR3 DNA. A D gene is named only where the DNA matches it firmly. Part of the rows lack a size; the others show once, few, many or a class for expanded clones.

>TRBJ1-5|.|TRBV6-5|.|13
CASSAQGDQPQHF
TGTGCCAGCAGTGCCCAGGGTGATCAGCCCCAGCATTTT
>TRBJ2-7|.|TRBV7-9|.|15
CASSPPERYSYEQYF
TGTGCCAGCAGTCCTCCGGAGAGGTACTCCTACGAGCAGTACTTC
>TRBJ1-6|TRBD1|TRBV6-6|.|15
CASTLGDREDSPLHF
TGTGCCAGCACCCTCGGGGACAGGGAGGACTCACCCCTCCACTTT
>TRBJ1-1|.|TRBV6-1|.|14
CASSDAGPDTEAFF
TGTGCCAGCAGTGACGCTGGGCCGGACACTGAAGCTTTCTTT
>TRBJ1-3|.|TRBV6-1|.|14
CASGPRGSGNTIYF
TGTGCCAGCGGCCCTCGAGGCTCTGGAAACACCATATATTTT
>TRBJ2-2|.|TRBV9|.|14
CASSVTVTTGELFF
TGTGCCAGCAGCGTAACAGTTACGACCGGGGAGCTGTTTTTT
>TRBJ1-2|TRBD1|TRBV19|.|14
CASSTSTGDYGYTF
TGTGCCAGTAGTACCTCGACAGGGGACTATGGCTACACCTTC
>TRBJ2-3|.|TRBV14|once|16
CASSPLDWRSTDTQYF
TGTGCCAGCAGCCCCCTAGACTGGCGTAGCACAGATACGCAGTATTTT
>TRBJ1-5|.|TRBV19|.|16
CVSSIARVFDDQPQHF
TGTGTCAGTAGTATAGCCAGGGTGTTCGACGATCAGCCCCAGCATTTT
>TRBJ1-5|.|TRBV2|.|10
CASGYQPQHF
TGTGCCAGCGGCTATCAGCCCCAGCATTTT
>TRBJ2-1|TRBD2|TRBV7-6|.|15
CASSLQAGGGHEQFF
TGTGCCAGCAGCTTACAAGCGGGGGGAGGGCATGAGCAGTTCTTC
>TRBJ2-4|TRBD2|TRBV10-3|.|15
CAISDSGRDLNIQYF
TGTGCCATCAGTGATAGCGGGAGGGATTTAAACATTCAGTACTTC
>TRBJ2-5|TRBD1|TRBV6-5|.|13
CASSRGTGETQYF
TGTGCCAGCAGTCGCGGGACAGGGGAGACCCAGTACTTC
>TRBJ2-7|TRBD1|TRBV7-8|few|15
CASSLEGTGFYEQYF
TGTGCCAGCAGCTTAGAGGGGACAGGTTTCTACGAGCAGTACTTC
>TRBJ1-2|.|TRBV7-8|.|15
CASSLGFQINYGYTF
TGTGCCAGCAGCTTAGGTTTCCAGATAAACTATGGCTACACCTTC
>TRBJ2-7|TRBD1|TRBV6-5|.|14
CASSDRAPSYEQYF
TGTGCCAGCAGCGACAGGGCCCCGTCCTACGAGCAGTACTTC
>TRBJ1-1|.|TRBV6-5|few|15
CASSYSDDGSTEAFF
TGTGCCAGCAGTTACTCGGATGACGGGTCCACTGAAGCTTTCTTT
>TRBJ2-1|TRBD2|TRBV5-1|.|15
CASSFGLAGALEQFF
TGCGCCAGCAGCTTCGGACTAGCGGGGGCCCTTGAGCAGTTCTTC
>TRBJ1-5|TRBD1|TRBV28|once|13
CASTLQGPQPQHF
TGTGCCAGCACTCTACAGGGGCCCCAGCCCCAGCATTTT
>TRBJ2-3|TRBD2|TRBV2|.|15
CASRGLAGTEDTQYF
TGTGCCAGCAGAGGACTAGCGGGGACAGAAGATACGCAGTATTTT
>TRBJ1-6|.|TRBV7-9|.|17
CASSSIGDTLGNSPLHF
TGTGCCAGCAGCTCCATTGGTGACACCCTCGGAAATTCACCCCTCCACTTT
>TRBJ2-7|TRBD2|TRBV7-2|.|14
CASSWTSGAYEQYF
TGTGCCAGCAGCTGGACTAGCGGAGCCTACGAGCAGTACTTC
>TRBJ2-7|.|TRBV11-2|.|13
CASSLGHSYEQYF
TGTGCCAGCAGCTTGGGACATAGCTACGAGCAGTACTTC